A single sample is the source of the 27 T cell receptor beta chains below, sequenced in a study of molecular identifiers for immune sequencing clone quantification. One entry per CDR3 protein results from TCRdb running MiXCR on the PCR reads. The sample lists 490,000 or so distinct CDR3 sequences; around 25% were seen once. Sequencing was carried out using naive CD8+ T cells from blood, with Jurkat cell RNA spiked in. Subset indicated: FACS-sorted CD8+CD4-CCR7+CD45RA+ naive T cells. The receptors derive from a human donor in good health. Some libraries in this study had Jurkat cell RNA spiked in.

This clonotype was picked up many times. The chain links TRBV29-1 to TRBJ2-7, with no clear D. The germline gives CDR1 SQVTM, CDR2 ANQGSEA. The CDR3 length is 13 residues. V lost 4 bases, J lost 0 bases, and 10 bases lay in between. Written as DNA, the CDR3 is TGCAGCGTTGTGCAGATAAGCTCCTACGAGCAGTACTTC. Translation gives CSVVQISSYEQYF.

Many counts were recorded for this clonotype. The chain is built from TRBV14 and TRBJ2-4; the D gene is possibly TRBD2 (6 bases). Germline assignment: CDR1 SGHDN and CDR2 FVKESK. Trimming pared 2 bases from V and 9 bases from J, leaving 11 bases between. This CDR3 region has 13 residues. CDR3 protein: CASSQTTSSIQYF. The CDR3 region has the DNA TGTGCCAGCAGCCAAACGACTAGTTCCATTCAGTACTTC. The whole variable domain, filled in from reference TRBV14 and TRBJ2-4, reads EAGVTQFPSHSVIEKGQTVTLRCDPISGHDNLYWYRRVMGKEIKFLLHFVKESKQDESGMPNNRFLAERTGGTYSTLKVQPAELEDSGVYFCASSQTTSSIQYFGAGTRLSVL.

With respect to this clonotype: With a much larger clone just one base away, this may be a read error. J is TRBJ1-6 and V is TRBV5-1; D is possibly TRBD1 (6 bases). Trimming removed 4 bases from V and 8 bases from J, with 16 bases in between. This CDR3 comprises 15 residues. CDR1 SGHRS and CDR2 YFSETQ come from the germline V gene. DNA for the CDR3: TGCGCCAGCAGCGAGGGCAGGGGTGGTGATTCACCCCTCCACTTT. Its translation is CASSEGRGGDSPLHF.

This clonotype was counted only a few times. The chain combines TRBV20-1 with TRBJ1-2, with D uncertain. CDR3 size: 13 residues. Germline CDR1 and CDR2: DFQATT and SNEGSKA (reference sequence). Trimming pared 7 bases from V and 3 bases from J, leaving 15 bases between. The CDR3 reads CSVRGVSDYGYTF. CDR3 nucleotides: TGCAGTGTAAGAGGAGTCTCAGACTATGGCTACACCTTC.

This clonotype has just a few counts. This sequence joins TRBV29-1 and TRBJ2-7, with TRBD1 matching 9 bases. This CDR3 is 14 amino acids long. The V and J ends lost 2 bases and 3 bases, in that order; junction bases with no gene match: 5. The germline CDR1 and CDR2 sequences are SQVTM and ANQGSEA. CDR3 sequence: CSVELGDRVYEQYF. CDR3 bases: TGCAGCGTTGAACTTGGGGACAGGGTCTACGAGCAGTACTTC.

This clonotype occurred a few times. The V and J genes are TRBV30 and TRBJ2-2, with 7 bases aligning to TRBD1. Trimming removed 3 bases from V and 1 base from J; junction bases left unmatched: 11. The CDR3 has 17 amino acids. CDR1 and CDR2 from the germline V gene are GTSNPN and SVGIG (reference sequence). CDR3 DNA: TGTGCCTGGAGATTCCTGCCCGGGACAGTGAACACCGGGGAGCTGTTTTTT. This translates into CAWRFLPGTVNTGELFF.

The V and J genes are TRBV2 and TRBJ1-2; D might be TRBD1 (6 bases). Trimming took off 0 bases at V and 4 bases at J, with 15 bases between the two ends. This CDR3 is built from 16 residues. The germline V gene encodes CDR1 SNHLY and CDR2 FYNNEI. CDR3 DNA: TGTGCCAGCAGTGAAGCGAGCACTGGACAGAGCTATGGCTACACCTTC. This codes for CASSEASTGQSYGYTF. Full variable domain (outside the CDR3, taken from reference TRBV2 and TRBJ1-2): EPEVTQTPSHQVTQMGQEVILRCVPISNHLYFYWYRQILGQKVEFLVSFYNNEISEKSEIFDDQFSVERPDGSNFTLKIRSTKLEDSAMYFCASSEASTGQSYGYTFGSGTRLTVV.

For this clonotype: At one of its ends the junction is not consistent with the germline gene, which may arise from a read error. For the CDR3, the DNA is TGTGCCGGCAGCCAGGGGATTGTAGGGGATACCTACGAGCAGTACTTC. It encodes CAGSQGIVGDTYEQYF. The chain couples TRBV4-2 to TRBJ2-7; tentatively, D is TRBD1 (6 bases). The germline gives CDR1 LGHNA, CDR2 YNFKEQ. The length of the CDR3 is 16 residues.

This clonotype was seen repeatedly, ten times or more. The rearrangement uses TRBV6-2 or TRBV6-3 and TRBJ2-3; a possible D gene is TRBD2 (5 bases). The CDR3 contains 15 residues. The germline CDR1 and CDR2 sequences are MNHEY and SVGEGT. The V end lost 7 bases, the J end lost 0 bases, and 14 bases lay between the germline ends. CDR3 coding DNA: TGTGCCAGCACCCCGGGGTACCTTAGCACAGATACGCAGTATTTT. As protein: CASTPGYLSTDTQYF.

This clonotype was observed a few times. The chain uses TRBV20-1 and TRBJ2-5, with D perhaps assigned TRBD1 or TRBD2 (7 bases each). Germline CDR1 is DFQATT and CDR2 is SNEGSKA (reference sequence). The ends were cut back, 6 bases at V and 9 bases at J, with 35 bases in the middle. The CDR3 spans 18 residues. CDR3 loop: CSAKYWTGVNIRGEPQYF. The CDR3 DNA reads TGCAGTGCCAAATACTGGACAGGTGTCAACATTCGGGGGGAGCCCCAGTACTTC.

The sample holds a few counts of this clonotype. The chain joins TRBV2 to TRBJ1-3; no definite D call. CDR1 is SNHLY, CDR2 FYNNEI, per germline. This CDR3 region has 14 residues. Trimming shortened V by 7 bases and J by 0 bases, and 10 bases separated the two germline ends. The CDR3 nucleotides are TGTGCCAGCATCACCGGAGTCTCTGGAAACACCATATATTTT. Protein: CASITGVSGNTIYF.

There are a few counts of this clonotype. The gene calls are TRBV6-2 or TRBV6-3 and TRBJ2-3, with D perhaps TRBD2 (6 bases). The CDR3 runs 16 residues. V dropped 8 bases and J dropped 6 bases, with 24 bases sitting between them. Germline CDR1 MNHEY, CDR2 SVGEGT. CDR3 coding DNA: TGTGCCAGCCTCTCTAGAGGGGCGGGGTTCTTTGATACGCAGTATTTT. It yields the protein CASLSRGAGFFDTQYF.

This clonotype occurred many times. This chain connects TRBV6-4 to TRBJ1-1, with D unclear. This CDR3 contains 13 residues. Looked up from germline, CDR1 is MRHNA and CDR2 is SNTAGT. V lost 3 bases to trimming and J lost 1 base, with 6 bases between them. The CDR3 coding sequence is TGTGCCAGCAGTGATCATACGAACACTGAAGCTTTCTTT. Its translation: CASSDHTNTEAFF.

Concerning this clonotype: A clone one base away is much larger, so this may be a read error. The chain has TRBV5-6 and TRBJ2-7; 7 nucleotides agree with TRBD1. This CDR3 is 16 amino acids long. CDR1 SGHDT and CDR2 YYEEEE come from the germline V gene. CDR3 nucleotide sequence: TGTGACAGCAGCTTGTCCTCCGGGACAGAGTACGGCGAGCAGTACTTC. It specifies CDSSLSSGTEYGEQYF. The full variable domain, in which reference TRBV5-6 and TRBJ2-7 provide the parts outside the CDR3, is DAGVTQSPTHLIKTRGQQVTLRCSPKSGHDTVSWYQQALGQGPQFIFQYYEEEERQRGNFPDRFSGHQFPNYSSELNVNALLLGDSALYLCDSSLSSGTEYGEQYFGPGTRLTVT.

This chain joins TRBV5-3 and TRBJ1-2, with D perhaps TRBD1 (6 bases). TRBV5-3 is recorded as an ORF, its role being uncertain. The CDR3 totals 15 residues. V was shortened by 8 bases and J by 3 bases, with 20 bases between the two germline ends. The CDR3 reads CASSQDHRAYYGYTF. CDR3 coding DNA: TGTGCCAGCAGCCAGGACCACAGGGCATACTATGGCTACACCTTC.

The rearrangement joins TRBV19 to TRBJ2-3; D remains unclear. The germline V gene encodes CDR1 LNHDA and CDR2 SQIVND (reference sequence). The CDR3 covers 13 residues. The V end was cut by 6 bases, the J end by 0 bases, with 7 bases between. CDR3 sequence (DNA): TGTGCCAGTAGCAGTCATAGCACAGATACGCAGTATTTT. Amino acids: CASSSHSTDTQYF.

This clonotype was seen repeatedly, ten times or more. V and J are TRBV7-9 and TRBJ2-6, with 9 bases identical to TRBD1. V lost 5 bases, J lost 0 bases, and 14 bases stayed unmatched. CDR3 size: 20 residues. Germline lookup yields CDR1 SEHNR and CDR2 FQNEAQ (reference sequence). The CDR3 DNA sequence: TGTGCCAGCAGCCCTAGTCCGGGACAGGGCCTAAGCTCTGGGGCCAACGTCCTGACTTTC. Translating gives CASSPSPGQGLSSGANVLTF.

Ten or more counts support this clonotype. This chain joins TRBV27 and TRBJ2-5; 8 bases match TRBD2. Germline V CDR1 and CDR2: MNHEY, SMNVEV (reference sequence). With 6 bases clipped from V and 3 bases from J, the junction kept 6 bases outside the gene matches. The CDR3 is 14 amino acids. The CDR3 DNA is TGTGCCAGCAGCCACACTAGCGGCAAAGAGACCCAGTACTTC. It yields the protein CASSHTSGKETQYF.

As concerns this clonotype: One end of the junction is discordant with germline, which a read error may explain. The chain combines TRBV19 with TRBJ2-5; TRBD1 aligns across 10 bases. Per the germline V gene, CDR1 is LNHDA and CDR2 is SQIVND (reference sequence). The length of the CDR3 is 13 residues. The CDR3 nucleotides read TGTGCCAGTAGCGACGGGACAGGGGACCCCCGGTGCTTC. It encodes CASSDGTGDPRCF.

Points on this clonotype: With a much larger clone just one base away, this may be a read error. The chain has TRBV21-1 and TRBJ1-4; the table's TRBD1 call for D was not verified on the DNA. TRBV21-1 is flagged as a pseudogene. This CDR3 contains 14 residues. The CDR3 nucleotides read TGTGCCAGCAGGCCCGGGACAACTAATGAAAAACTGTTTTTT. Encoded protein: CASRPGTTNEKLFF.

Remarks on this clonotype: Germline is not matched at one junction end, which may reflect a read error. The J gene is TRBJ2-3, the V gene TRBV6-6; D might be TRBD2 (6 bases). Germline CDR1 is MNHNY and CDR2 is SVGAGI (reference sequence). There are 16 residues in the CDR3. In DNA form, the CDR3 reads TGTGCCTGCAGTGATTTGGGACTCGGGAGCGGGGATACGCAGTATTTT. Its translation is CACSDLGLGSGDTQYF.

In this sample, this clonotype turned up a few times. V gene TRBV9 combines with J gene TRBJ2-3; TRBD1 might be the D (6 bases). V dropped 0 bases and J dropped 2 bases, with 13 bases sitting between them. The germline CDR1 and CDR2 sequences are SGDLS and YYNGEE. The CDR3 loop spans 16 amino acids. CDR3 sequence reads: CASSVGDTEITDTQYF. CDR3 sequence (DNA): TGTGCCAGCAGCGTAGGGGACACCGAAATCACAGATACGCAGTATTTT.

Comment on this clonotype: A single base separates this from a much larger clone, so it may be a read error. The genes are TRBV6-2 or TRBV6-3 and TRBJ2-3; D remains unclear. CDR3 length equals 13 residues. V lost 5 bases to trimming and J lost 3 bases, with 9 bases between them. The germline CDR1 and CDR2 sequences are MNHEY and SVGEGT. CDR3 DNA sequence: TGTGCCAGCAGTCACGCTTTTACAGATACGCAGTATTTT. This sequence encodes CASSHAFTDTQYF.

As for this clonotype: An end of the junction does not agree with germline; a read error may underlie this. This chain links TRBV19 with TRBJ2-4; perhaps TRBD2 as D (5 bases). Germline V CDR1 and CDR2: LNHDA, SQIVND (reference sequence). The CDR3 contains 16 residues. This CDR3 is CAGSIVGGRGKNIQYF. CDR3 bases: TGTGCCGGTAGTATAGTCGGCGGACGGGGCAAAAACATTCAGTACTTC.

This clonotype has more than one count but fewer than ten. This rearrangement joins TRBV2 to TRBJ1-4; D remains ambiguous. From germline, CDR1 is SNHLY and CDR2 FYNNEI. This CDR3 spans 15 amino acids. The V gene lost 6 bases and the J gene lost 0 bases, with 11 bases spanning the gap. Here the CDR3 DNA reads TGTGCCAGCAGCATGTCGCAAGCAACTAATGAAAAACTGTTTTTT. Its translation: CASSMSQATNEKLFF. Together with reference TRBV2 and TRBJ1-4, the CDR3 gives the full variable domain: EPEVTQTPSHQVTQMGQEVILRCVPISNHLYFYWYRQILGQKVEFLVSFYNNEISEKSEIFDDQFSVERPDGSNFTLKIRSTKLEDSAMYFCASSMSQATNEKLFFGSGTQLSVL.

This clonotype was found many times. This chain uses TRBV18 with TRBJ2-3; D is perhaps TRBD1 or TRBD2 (5 bases each). Germline assignment: CDR1 KGHSH and CDR2 LQKENI. The CDR3 covers 12 residues. Trimming removed 2 bases from V and 6 bases from J, with 6 bases in between. This CDR3 reads CASSPGDDTQYF. DNA of the CDR3: TGTGCCAGCTCACCAGGGGACGATACGCAGTATTTT.

In the case of this clonotype: A much larger clone lies one base from this, so it may be a read error. The chain is built from TRBV6-5 and TRBJ2-3; 9 bases are shared with TRBD2. CDR1 and CDR2 from the germline V gene are MNHEY and SVGAGI. This CDR3 region has 19 residues. CDR3 region: CASSYSRTSARISTGTQYF. For the CDR3, the DNA is TGTGCCAGCAGTTACTCGAGGACTAGCGCTAGAATCAGCACAGGTACGCAGTATTTT.